The present TCR beta chain was sequenced within a study of CD8+CD57+ T cells in acquired aplastic anemia. At the level of the study: Sorting CD4+ and CD8+ cells gave DNA averaging approximately 2.9 ug. Study findings and constraints: Found in both controls and patients were approximately 31 CD8+ CDR3 sequences.

Ten or more counts support this clonotype. The antigen is not known. Both TCR beta VDJ combination and CDR3 sequence profiling were carried out. Genomic DNA was the template for this profiling. TCRdb processed the reads anew with MiXCR; each CDR3 protein has one entry. Here the sample spans about 160,000 distinct CDR3 sequences, around half being singletons. Only patients with CD8+CD57+ cell expansion on flow cytometry were chosen for sequencing. Every patient presented with severe acquired aplastic anemia. The blood sampling took place in patients who had so far received no therapy. Germline trimming cut 1 base from V and 3 bases from J; bases unmatched to any gene: 2. The CDR3 sequence is 14 residues long. Germline V lookup: CDR1 SGHAT, CDR2 FQNNGV.

Sequenced: sorted CD4+, CD8+, or CD8+CD57+ T cells (not recorded which) from PBMCs. This TCR derives from a human donor with aplastic anemia. This chain joins TRBV11-2 and TRBJ2-5, with 7 bases fitting TRBD1. The CDR3 DNA reads TGTGCCAGCAGCTTAGTAGGGGGCGAAGAGACCCAGTACTTC. Translation: CASSLVGGEETQYF.